This entry is about one TCR beta chain. Its matching antigen is unknown. The authors' processing: A classifier for distant metastasis in papillary thyroid cancer was constructed using CDR3 differences observed across clinicopathological groups. TCRdb ran MiXCR on the PCR reads. The V and J calls were not made by the authors but by TCRdb's processing. The sample holds 37,000 or so clones; less than 20% are singletons and the top ten take 3.5% to 4%. The sample belongs to a study of metastatic and nonmetastatic thyroid tumors. Study in general: Repertoire comparison spanned blood and tumor or nodule tissue of malignant and benign thyroid patients.

The study, taken as a whole, reports: In blood and tumor, TCR beta diversity was reportedly significantly higher in malignant thyroid tumors than in benign nodules.

This CDR3 has 15 amino acids. V dropped 6 bases and J dropped 5 bases, with 17 bases sitting between them. Prior to thyroid surgery, none of the patients had received any treatment. The chain uses TRBV12-3 or TRBV12-4 and TRBJ2-1, with D perhaps assigned TRBD1 or TRBD2 (5 bases each). This clonotype was sampled from a female donor with papillary thyroid cancer or a benign thyroid nodule (not recorded which). Some clones in this sample may be carry-over from other donors' samples. Sequencing input: blood. Written as DNA, the CDR3 is TGTGCCAGCAGCTCAATCGGACGGGGCCACAATGAGCAGTTCTTC. Protein product: CASSSIGRGHNEQFF.